This TCR beta chain was sequenced during a study of tumor T cells in aggressive B-cell lymphoma. Trimming removed 7 bases from V and 2 bases from J; junction bases left unmatched: 6. There are 15 residues in the CDR3. CDR1 is SEHNR and CDR2 is FQNEAQ in the germline V gene (reference sequence). Sequenced by immunoSEQ multiplex PCR; TCRdb stores in-frame clones only, minus some. The table records thousands of clones, around 94% of them present only once. The chain couples TRBV7-9 to TRBJ2-5; 11 nucleotides line up with TRBD2. The clonotype originates from an adult with diffuse large B cell lymphoma. Sequencing was done on a sample of tumor tissue. The CDR3 loop is CASNLLAGDQETQYF. In DNA form, the CDR3 reads TGTGCCAGCAACCTACTAGCGGGAGATCAAGAGACCCAGTACTTC.